Following are 7 T cell receptor beta chains from one sample sequenced in a study of T-cell memory formation after mild COVID-19. TCRdb reanalysed the 5' RACE reads using MiXCR and keeps one entry per CDR3 protein. Here the sample spans about 470,000 distinct CDR3 sequences, roughly 25% being singletons. Sample: PBMCs or a T cell subset sorted from them (not recorded which). These receptors all come from an adult woman who had mild COVID-19 (a few samples of this study predate the infection). Cell type and time point are not known.

V and J are TRBV7-9 and TRBJ2-2, with 9 bases matching TRBD2. There are 15 residues in the CDR3. After removal of 4 bases from V and 7 bases from J, the junction contained 7 bases not matched to a gene. Per germline, CDR1 SEHNR and CDR2 FQNEAQ (reference sequence). The CDR3 nucleotides read TGTGCCAGCAGCTCGGGACTAGCAGTCCACGGGGAGCTGTTTTTT. Its protein is CASSSGLAVHGELFF.

The chain recombines TRBV5-6 with TRBJ2-3; 10 bases line up with TRBD2. With 3 bases clipped from V and 2 bases from J, the junction kept 6 bases outside the gene matches. Germline CDR1 and CDR2: SGHDT and YYEEEE. The CDR3 is 16 amino acids. The CDR3 here is CASSYSSGGTTDTQYF. CDR3 DNA sequence: TGTGCCAGCAGCTACAGTAGCGGGGGGACCACAGATACGCAGTATTTT.

This clonotype occurred a few times. The CDR3 sequence: CAISESEDRQTYNEQFF. The CDR3 DNA reads TGTGCCATCAGTGAGTCAGAGGACAGGCAGACCTACAATGAGCAGTTCTTC. V and J are TRBV10-3 and TRBJ2-1; TRBD1 aligns across 7 bases. CDR1 is ENHRY, CDR2 SYGVKD, per germline. V shed 0 bases, J shed 2 bases, and the junction held 7 bases outside the gene matches. The CDR3 extends over 17 amino acids.

This clonotype appeared a few times. The gene calls are TRBV12-3 or TRBV12-4 and TRBJ2-3, with 11 bases fitting TRBD2. This CDR3 comprises 16 residues. Unmatched junction bases numbered 9, after V lost 6 bases and J lost 4 bases. CDR3 in amino acids: CASRSSTSGEPDTQYF. CDR3 DNA: TGTGCCAGCAGATCTTCGACTAGCGGGGAGCCAGATACGCAGTATTTT.

This clonotype was seen more than once but under ten times. The chain joins TRBV10-3 to TRBJ1-2; TRBD1 matches 10 bases. The CDR3 spans 13 residues. Germline trimming cut 3 bases from V and 8 bases from J; bases unmatched to any gene: 3. Germline CDR1 is ENHRY and CDR2 is SYGVKD. The CDR3 loop is CAISDDRGLGYTF. The CDR3 DNA reads TGTGCCATCAGTGATGACAGGGGGCTCGGCTACACCTTC.

The CDR3 is CASSPRSGQGNEKLFF. The CDR3 nucleotides are TGTGCCAGCTCACCAAGGTCCGGACAGGGTAATGAAAAACTGTTTTTT. This chain uses TRBV18 with TRBJ1-4; 8 nucleotides match TRBD1. CDR1 and CDR2 (germline): KGHSH, LQKENI. The CDR3 totals 16 residues. V shed 2 bases and J 4 bases; nucleotides not matched to a gene: 6.

This clonotype was picked up a small number of times. The V call is TRBV5-1, the J call TRBJ1-2, with D unresolved. V lost 8 bases and J 8 bases, leaving 19 bases between the germline ends. The CDR3 contains 13 residues. Germline values: CDR1 SGHRS, CDR2 YFSETQ. CDR3 in DNA: TGCGCCAGTTCCAACAGTGGCCTTAGAGGCTACACCTTC. Its translation is CASSNSGLRGYTF.